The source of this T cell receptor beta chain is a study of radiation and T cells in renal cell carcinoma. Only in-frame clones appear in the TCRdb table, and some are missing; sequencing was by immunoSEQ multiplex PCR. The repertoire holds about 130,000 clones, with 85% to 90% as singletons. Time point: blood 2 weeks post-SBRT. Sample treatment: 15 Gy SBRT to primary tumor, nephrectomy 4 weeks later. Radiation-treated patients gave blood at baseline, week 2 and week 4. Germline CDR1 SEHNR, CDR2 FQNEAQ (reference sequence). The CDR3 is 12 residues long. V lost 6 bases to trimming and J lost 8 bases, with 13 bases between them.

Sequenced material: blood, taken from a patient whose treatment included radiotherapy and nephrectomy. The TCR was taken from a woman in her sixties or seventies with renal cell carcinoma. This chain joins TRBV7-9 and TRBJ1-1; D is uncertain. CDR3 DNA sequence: TGTGCCAGCAGTTATGGGCCCGCCGAAGCTTTCTTT. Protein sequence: CASSYGPAEAFF.